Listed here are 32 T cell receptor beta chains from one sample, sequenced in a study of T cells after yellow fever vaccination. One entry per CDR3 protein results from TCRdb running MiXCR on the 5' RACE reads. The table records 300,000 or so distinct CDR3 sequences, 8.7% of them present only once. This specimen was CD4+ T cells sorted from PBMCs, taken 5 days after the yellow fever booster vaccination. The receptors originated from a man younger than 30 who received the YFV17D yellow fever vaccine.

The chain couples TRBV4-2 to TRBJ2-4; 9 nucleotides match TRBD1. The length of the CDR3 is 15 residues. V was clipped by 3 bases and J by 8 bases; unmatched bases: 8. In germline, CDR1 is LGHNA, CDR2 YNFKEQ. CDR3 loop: CASSHRQGVGDIQYF. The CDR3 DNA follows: TGTGCCAGCAGCCATAGACAGGGGGTAGGAGACATTCAGTACTTC.

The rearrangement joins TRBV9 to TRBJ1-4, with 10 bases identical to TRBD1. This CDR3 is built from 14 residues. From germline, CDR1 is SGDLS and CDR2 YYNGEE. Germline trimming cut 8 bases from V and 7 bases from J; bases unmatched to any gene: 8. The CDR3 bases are TGTGCCAGAGGTGGGGACAGGGGAAGTGAAAAACTGTTTTTT. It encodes CARGGDRGSEKLFF. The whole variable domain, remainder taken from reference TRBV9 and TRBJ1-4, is DSGVTQTPKHLITATGQRVTLRCSPRSGDLSVYWYQQSLDQGLQFLIQYYNGEERAKGNILERFSAQQFPDLHSELNLSSLELGDSALYFCARGGDRGSEKLFFGSGTQLSVL.

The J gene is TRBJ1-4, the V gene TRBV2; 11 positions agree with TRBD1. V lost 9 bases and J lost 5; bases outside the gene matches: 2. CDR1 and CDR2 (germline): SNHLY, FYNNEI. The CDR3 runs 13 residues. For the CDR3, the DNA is TGTGCCAGAAGGGACAGGGGGAATGAAAAACTGTTTTTT. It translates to CARRDRGNEKLFF.

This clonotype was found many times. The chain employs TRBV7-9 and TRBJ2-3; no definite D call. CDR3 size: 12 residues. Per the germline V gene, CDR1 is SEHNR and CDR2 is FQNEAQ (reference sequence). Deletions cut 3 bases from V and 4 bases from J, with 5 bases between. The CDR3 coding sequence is TGTGCCAGCAGCTTTCCCGCAGATACGCAGTATTTT. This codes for CASSFPADTQYF. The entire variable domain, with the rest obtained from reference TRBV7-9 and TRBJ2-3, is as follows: DTGVSQNPRHKITKRGQNVTFRCDPISEHNRLYWYRQTLGQGPEFLTYFQNEAQLEKSRLLSDRFSAERPKGSFSTLEIQRTEQGDSAMYLCASSFPADTQYFGPGTRLTVL.

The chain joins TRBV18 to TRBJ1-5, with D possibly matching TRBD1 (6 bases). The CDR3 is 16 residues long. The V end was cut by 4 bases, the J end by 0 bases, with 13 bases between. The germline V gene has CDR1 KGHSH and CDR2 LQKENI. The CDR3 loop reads CASSQGQTSSNQPQHF. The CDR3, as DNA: TGTGCCAGCTCACAAGGACAGACATCTAGCAATCAGCCCCAGCATTTT.

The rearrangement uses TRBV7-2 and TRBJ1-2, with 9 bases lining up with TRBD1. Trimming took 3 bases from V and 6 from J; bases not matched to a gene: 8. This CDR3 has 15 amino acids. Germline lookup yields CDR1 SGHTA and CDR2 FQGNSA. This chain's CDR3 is CASSLDRGRSHGYTF. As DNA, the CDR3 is TGTGCCAGCAGCTTGGACAGGGGAAGAAGCCATGGCTACACCTTC.

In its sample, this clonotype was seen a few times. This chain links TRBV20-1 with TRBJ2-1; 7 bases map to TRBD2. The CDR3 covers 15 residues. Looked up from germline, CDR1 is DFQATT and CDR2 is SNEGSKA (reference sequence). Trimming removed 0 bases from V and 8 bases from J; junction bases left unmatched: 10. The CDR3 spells CSARDGRAGGDEQFF. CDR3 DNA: TGCAGTGCTAGAGATGGAAGGGCTGGGGGGGATGAGCAGTTCTTC.

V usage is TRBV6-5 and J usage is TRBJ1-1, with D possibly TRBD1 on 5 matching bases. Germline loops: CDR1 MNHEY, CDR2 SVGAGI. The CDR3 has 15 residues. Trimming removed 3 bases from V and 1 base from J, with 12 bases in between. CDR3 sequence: CASSYNRWQNTEAFF. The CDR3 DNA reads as TGTGCCAGCAGTTATAACAGGTGGCAGAACACTGAAGCTTTCTTT.

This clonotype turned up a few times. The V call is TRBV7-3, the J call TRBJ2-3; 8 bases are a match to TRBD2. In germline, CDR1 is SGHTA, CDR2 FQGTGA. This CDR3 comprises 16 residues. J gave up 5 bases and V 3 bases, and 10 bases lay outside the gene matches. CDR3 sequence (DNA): TGTGCCAGCAGCTTCGGGGGGGCCGGTTTTTTAGATACGCAGTATTTT. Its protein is CASSFGGAGFLDTQYF.

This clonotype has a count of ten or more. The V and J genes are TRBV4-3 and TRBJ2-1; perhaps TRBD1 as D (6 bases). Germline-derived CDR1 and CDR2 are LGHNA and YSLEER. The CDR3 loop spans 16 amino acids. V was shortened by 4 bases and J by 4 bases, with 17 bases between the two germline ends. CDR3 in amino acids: CASSPRARGIYNEQFF. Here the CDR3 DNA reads TGCGCCAGCAGCCCGAGGGCCAGGGGTATATACAATGAGCAGTTCTTC.

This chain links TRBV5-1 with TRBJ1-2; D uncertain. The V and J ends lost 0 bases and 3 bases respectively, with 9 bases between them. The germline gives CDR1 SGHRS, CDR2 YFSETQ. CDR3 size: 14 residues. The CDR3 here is CASSLGVVDYGYTF. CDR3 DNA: TGCGCCAGCAGCTTGGGAGTCGTGGACTATGGCTACACCTTC.

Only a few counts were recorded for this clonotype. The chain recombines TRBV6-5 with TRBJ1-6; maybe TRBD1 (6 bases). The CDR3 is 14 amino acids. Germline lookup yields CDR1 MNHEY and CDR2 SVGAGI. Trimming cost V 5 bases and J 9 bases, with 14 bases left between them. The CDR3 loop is CASSRTGYSSPLHF. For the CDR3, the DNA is TGTGCCAGCAGTCGAACAGGGTACAGTTCACCCCTCCACTTT.

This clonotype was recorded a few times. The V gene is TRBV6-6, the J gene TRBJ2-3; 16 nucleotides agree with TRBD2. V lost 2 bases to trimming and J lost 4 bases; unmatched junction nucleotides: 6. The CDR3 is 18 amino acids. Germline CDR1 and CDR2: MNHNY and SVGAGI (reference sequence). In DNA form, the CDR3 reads TGTGCCAGCAGTTACGCGGGGACTAGCGGGGGGGTTGCAGATACGCAGTATTTT. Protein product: CASSYAGTSGGVADTQYF.

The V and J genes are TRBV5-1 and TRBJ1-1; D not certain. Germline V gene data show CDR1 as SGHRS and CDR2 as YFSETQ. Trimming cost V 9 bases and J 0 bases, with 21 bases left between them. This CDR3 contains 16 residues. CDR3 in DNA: TGCGCCATCAGAATTTATTGGACCGCGATGAACACTGAAGCTTTCTTT. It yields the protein CAIRIYWTAMNTEAFF.

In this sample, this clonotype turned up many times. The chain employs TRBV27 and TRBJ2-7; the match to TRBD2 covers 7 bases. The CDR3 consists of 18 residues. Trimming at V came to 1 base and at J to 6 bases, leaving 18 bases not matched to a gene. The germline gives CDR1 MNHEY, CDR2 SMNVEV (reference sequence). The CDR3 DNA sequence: TGTGCCAGCAGTTTATGGGGGGGTCAGGGCCGACAAAGAGCCGAGCAGTACTTC. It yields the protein CASSLWGGQGRQRAEQYF.

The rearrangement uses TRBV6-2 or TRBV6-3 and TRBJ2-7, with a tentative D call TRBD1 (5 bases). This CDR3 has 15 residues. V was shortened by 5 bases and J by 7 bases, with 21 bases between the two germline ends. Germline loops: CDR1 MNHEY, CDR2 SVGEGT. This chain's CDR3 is CASSTRQGALEEQYF. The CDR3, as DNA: TGTGCCAGCAGTACGCGACAAGGGGCTCTTGAGGAGCAGTACTTC.

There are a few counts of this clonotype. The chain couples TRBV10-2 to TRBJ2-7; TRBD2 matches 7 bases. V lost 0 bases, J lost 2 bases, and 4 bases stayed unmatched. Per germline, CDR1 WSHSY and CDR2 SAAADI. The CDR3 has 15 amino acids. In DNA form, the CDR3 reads TGCGCCAGCAGTGAGTCAGCGGGGCAAGCCTACGAGCAGTACTTC. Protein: CASSESAGQAYEQYF.

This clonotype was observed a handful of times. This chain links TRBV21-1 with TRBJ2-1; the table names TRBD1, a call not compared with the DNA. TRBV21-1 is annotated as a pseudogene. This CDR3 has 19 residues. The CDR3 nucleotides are TGTGCCAGCAGCAACCTGCTAAAACCCCGGGACAACCGAAACAATGAGCAGTTCTTC. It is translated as CASSNLLKPRDNRNNEQFF.

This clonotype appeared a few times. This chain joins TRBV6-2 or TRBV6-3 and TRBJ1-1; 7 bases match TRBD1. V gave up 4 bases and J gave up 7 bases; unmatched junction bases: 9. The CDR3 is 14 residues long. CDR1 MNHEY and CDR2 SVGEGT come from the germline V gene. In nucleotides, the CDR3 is TGTGCCAGCAGTTCCGGACAGGTTATGGGTGAAGCTTTCTTT. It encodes CASSSGQVMGEAFF.

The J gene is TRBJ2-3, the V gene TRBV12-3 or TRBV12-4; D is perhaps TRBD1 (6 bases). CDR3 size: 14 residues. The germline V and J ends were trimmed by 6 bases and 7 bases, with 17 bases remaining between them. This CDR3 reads CASRGSTGAHTQYF. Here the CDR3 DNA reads TGTGCCAGCAGGGGATCGACAGGAGCCCATACGCAGTATTTT.

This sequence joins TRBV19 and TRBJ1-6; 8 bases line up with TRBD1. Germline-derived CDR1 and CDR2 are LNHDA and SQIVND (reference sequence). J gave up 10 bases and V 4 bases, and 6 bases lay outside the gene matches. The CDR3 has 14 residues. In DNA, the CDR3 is TGTGCCAGTAGTACCACAGGGGGAAGATCACCCCTCCACTTT. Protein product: CASSTTGGRSPLHF.

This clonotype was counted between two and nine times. The CDR3 DNA sequence: TGTGCCAGCAGCCAAATACAGCACACTGAAGCTTTCTTT. Encoded protein: CASSQIQHTEAFF. V is TRBV7-3 and J is TRBJ1-1; D is undetermined. The germline V gene has CDR1 SGHTA and CDR2 FQGTGA. Trimming removed 5 bases from V and 3 bases from J, with 10 bases in between. The CDR3 runs to 13 residues. Using reference TRBV7-3 and TRBJ1-1 for the parts outside the CDR3, the full variable domain is GAGVSQTPSNKVTEKGKYVELRCDPISGHTALYWYRQSLGQGPEFLIYFQGTGAADDSGLPNDRFFAVRPEGSVSTLKIQRTERGDSAVYLCASSQIQHTEAFFGQGTRLTVV.

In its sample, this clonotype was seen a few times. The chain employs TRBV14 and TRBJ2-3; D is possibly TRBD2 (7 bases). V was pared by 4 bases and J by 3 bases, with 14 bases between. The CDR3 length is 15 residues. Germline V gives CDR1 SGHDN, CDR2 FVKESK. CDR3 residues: CASSLGGGLTDTQYF. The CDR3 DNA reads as TGTGCCAGCAGCCTGGGGGGGGGCCTGACAGATACGCAGTATTTT. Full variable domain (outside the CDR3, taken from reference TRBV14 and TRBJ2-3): EAGVTQFPSHSVIEKGQTVTLRCDPISGHDNLYWYRRVMGKEIKFLLHFVKESKQDESGMPNNRFLAERTGGTYSTLKVQPAELEDSGVYFCASSLGGGLTDTQYFGPGTRLTVL.

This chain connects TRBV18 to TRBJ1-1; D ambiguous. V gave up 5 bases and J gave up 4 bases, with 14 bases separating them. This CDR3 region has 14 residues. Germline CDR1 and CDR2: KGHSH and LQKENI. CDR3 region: CASSSVTPVTEAFF. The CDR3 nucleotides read TGTGCCAGCTCATCCGTGACTCCAGTCACTGAAGCTTTCTTT.

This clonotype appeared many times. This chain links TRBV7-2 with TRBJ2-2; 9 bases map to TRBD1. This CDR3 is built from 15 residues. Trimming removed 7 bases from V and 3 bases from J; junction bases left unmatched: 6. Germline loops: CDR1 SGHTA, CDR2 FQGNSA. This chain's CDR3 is CASTLTGGYTGELFF. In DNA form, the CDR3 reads TGTGCCAGCACCCTGACAGGGGGTTACACCGGGGAGCTGTTTTTT.

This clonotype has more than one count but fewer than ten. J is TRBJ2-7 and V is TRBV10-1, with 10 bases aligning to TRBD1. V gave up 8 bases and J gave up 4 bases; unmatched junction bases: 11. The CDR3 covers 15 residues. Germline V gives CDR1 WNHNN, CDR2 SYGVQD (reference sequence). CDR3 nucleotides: TGCGCCAGCTCGAGAGGACAGGGGGGTCTGTACGAGCAGTACTTC. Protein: CASSRGQGGLYEQYF.

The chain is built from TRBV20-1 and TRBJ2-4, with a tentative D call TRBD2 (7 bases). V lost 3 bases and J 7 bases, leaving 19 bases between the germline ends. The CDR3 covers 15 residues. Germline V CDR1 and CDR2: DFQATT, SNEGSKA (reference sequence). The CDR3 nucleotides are TGCAGTGCTAGGCCACCGATGGGGGGGCGGAACATTCAGTACTTC. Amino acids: CSARPPMGGRNIQYF.

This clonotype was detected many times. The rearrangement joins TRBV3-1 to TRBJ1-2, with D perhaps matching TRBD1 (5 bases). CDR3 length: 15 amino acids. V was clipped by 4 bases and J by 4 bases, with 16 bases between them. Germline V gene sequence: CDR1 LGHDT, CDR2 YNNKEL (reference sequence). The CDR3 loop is CASSPARERGYGYTF. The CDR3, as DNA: TGTGCCAGCAGCCCTGCCCGGGAGAGGGGCTATGGCTACACCTTC.

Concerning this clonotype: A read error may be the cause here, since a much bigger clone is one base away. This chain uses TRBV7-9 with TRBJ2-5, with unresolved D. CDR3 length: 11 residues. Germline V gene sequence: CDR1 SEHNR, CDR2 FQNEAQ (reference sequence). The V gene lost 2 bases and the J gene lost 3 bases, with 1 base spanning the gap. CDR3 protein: CASSLKETQYF. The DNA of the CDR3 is TGTGCCAGCAGCTTAAAAGAGACCCAGTACTTC.

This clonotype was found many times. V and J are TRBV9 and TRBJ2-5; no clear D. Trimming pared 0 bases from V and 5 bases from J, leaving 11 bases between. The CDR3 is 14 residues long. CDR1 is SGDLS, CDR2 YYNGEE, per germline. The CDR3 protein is CASSVGGAAETQYF. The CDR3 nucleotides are TGTGCCAGCAGCGTAGGGGGTGCGGCGGAGACCCAGTACTTC.

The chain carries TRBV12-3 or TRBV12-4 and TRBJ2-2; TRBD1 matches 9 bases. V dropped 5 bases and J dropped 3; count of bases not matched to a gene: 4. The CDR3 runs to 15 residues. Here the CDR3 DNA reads TGTGCCAGCAGTCCACAGGGGGCAGACACCGGGGAGCTGTTTTTT. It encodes CASSPQGADTGELFF.

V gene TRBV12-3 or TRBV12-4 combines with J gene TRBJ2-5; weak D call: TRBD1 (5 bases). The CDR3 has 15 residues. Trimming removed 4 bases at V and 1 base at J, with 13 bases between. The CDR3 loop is CASSSFGHRQETQYF. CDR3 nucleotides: TGTGCCAGCAGTTCCTTCGGACACCGCCAAGAGACCCAGTACTTC.